This T cell receptor beta chain comes out of a study of vaccination and CD4 T cells after COVID-19. Germline values: CDR1 SGHRS, CDR2 YFSETQ. The CDR3 extends over 21 amino acids. Germline trimming cut 4 bases from V and 0 bases from J; bases unmatched to any gene: 21. This clonotype was detected only a few times. No antigen is known for it. Treatment denoted: roughly 11-day PBMC culture with coronavirus spike peptide pools or control peptides (ViraFEST assay). The culture of under 2.5 million PBMCs per well included 9.5 to 10 IU/ml IL-2 and roughly 9.7 ug/ml peptide pools. Oncomine TCR Beta short-read sequencing was applied to DNA from cultured CD4+ T cells. MiXCR, run by TCRdb on the PCR reads, gives a single entry per CDR3 protein. This table holds about 3,900 distinct CDR3 sequences, less than 20% found once.

This chain uses TRBV5-1 with TRBJ1-2; 10 nucleotides line up with TRBD1. The sequence was obtained from a human donor who had recovered from COVID-19. Sequenced: CD4+ T cells from blood, cultured in vitro. The DNA for the CDR3 is TGCGCCAGCAGCCTAATATCCTATGTACCGGGACAGGGGTTGGCTAACTATGGCTACACCTTC. Translated, it gives CASSLISYVPGQGLANYGYTF. The variable domain in full, completed from reference TRBV5-1 and TRBJ1-2, reads KAGVTQTPRYLIKTRGQQVTLSCSPISGHRSVSWYQQTPGQGLQFLFEYFSETQRNKGNFPGRFSGRQFSNSRSEMNVSTLELGDSALYLCASSLISYVPGQGLANYGYTFGSGTRLTVV.